The 13 T cell receptor beta chains below come from one sample, sequenced in a study of T cell changes during pregnancy in multiple sclerosis (dated 2019 in TCRdb). The library came from the immunoSEQ multiplex PCR assay. Here the immuneACCESS table is served through TCRdb, limited to in-frame sequences with V and J called. Missing clones are a known gap in these copies; in checked studies unresolved V genes cover under half, and the rest lacks a known reason. Across this sample there are some 95,000 clones, with around 94% seen only once. The ten largest clones add up to over 2% of the sample. Specimen: peripheral blood, collected in the first trimester of pregnancy. These receptors originate from a female donor with multiple sclerosis, enrolled in a pregnancy study.

J is TRBJ2-5 and V is TRBV11-2; 13 bases map to TRBD2. The trim removed 5 bases at V and 3 bases at J, leaving 9 bases unmatched. CDR3 size: 17 residues. Germline V gives CDR1 SGHAT, CDR2 FQNNGV. The CDR3 spells CASSTTTSGRAEETQYF. CDR3 DNA: TGTGCCAGCAGCACTACTACTAGCGGGAGGGCCGAAGAGACCCAGTACTTC.

This clone occurred once. V and J are TRBV5-1 and TRBJ1-1, with D tentatively TRBD1 (5 bases). The germline V gene encodes CDR1 SGHRS and CDR2 YFSETQ. Trimming took off 4 bases at V and 10 bases at J, with 14 bases between the two ends. The CDR3 covers 12 residues. DNA for the CDR3: TGCGCCAGCAGCCCTCATGGGGCGGTAGCTTTCTTT. Protein sequence: CASSPHGAVAFF. The whole variable domain, filled in from reference TRBV5-1 and TRBJ1-1, reads KAGVTQTPRYLIKTRGQQVTLSCSPISGHRSVSWYQQTPGQGLQFLFEYFSETQRNKGNFPGRFSGRQFSNSRSEMNVSTLELGDSALYLCASSPHGAVAFFGQGTRLTVV.

V is TRBV14 and J is TRBJ2-7; 10 nucleotides agree with TRBD2. This CDR3 comprises 14 residues. The trim removed 5 bases at V and 0 bases at J, leaving 1 base unmatched. Germline V gene data show CDR1 as SGHDN and CDR2 as FVKESK. CDR3 nucleotides: TGTGCCAGCAGCTTAGCGGGAGGCTCCTACGAGCAGTACTTC. Amino acid sequence: CASSLAGGSYEQYF.

The gene calls are TRBV29-1 and TRBJ2-5, with 8 positions matching TRBD2. The V gene's germline CDR1 is SQVTM and CDR2 ANQGSEA. This CDR3 spans 16 amino acids. Germline trimming cut 5 bases from V and 4 bases from J; bases unmatched to any gene: 15. CDR3 DNA: TGCAGCGTTACCGGGGGGGGCGCGGGGGTAGGAGAGACCCAGTACTTC. Amino acids: CSVTGGGAGVGETQYF.

This chain connects TRBV4-3 to TRBJ2-7, with 9 positions matching TRBD2. The V and J ends lost 1 base and 2 bases, in that order; junction bases with no gene match: 3. This CDR3 contains 15 residues. Germline assignment: CDR1 LGHNA and CDR2 YSLEER. Here the CDR3 DNA reads TGCGCCAGCAGCCAAGCGGGACTAGCCCCCTACGAGCAGTACTTC. Its protein product is CASSQAGLAPYEQYF.

This chain links TRBV7-2 with TRBJ1-5, with 7 bases matching TRBD1. The junction had 2 bases not matched to a gene; V was cut back by 1 base and J by 2 bases. This CDR3 has 15 residues. Germline-derived CDR1 and CDR2 are SGHTA and FQGNSA. CDR3 region: CASSLGQGRNQPQHF. The CDR3 nucleotides read TGTGCCAGCAGCTTAGGACAGGGCCGCAATCAGCCCCAGCATTTT.

The chain recombines TRBV30 with TRBJ1-3; no reliable D call. V was cut by 4 bases and J by 4 bases, with 8 bases left in between. This CDR3 region has 12 residues. Germline V gene data show CDR1 as GTSNPN and CDR2 as SVGIG (reference sequence). CDR3 in amino acids: CAWNSAGNTIYF. CDR3 DNA: TGTGCCTGGAACTCCGCCGGAAACACCATATATTTT.

This chain joins TRBV5-1 and TRBJ1-5; 11 bases map to TRBD1. Looked up from germline, CDR1 is SGHRS and CDR2 is YFSETQ. This CDR3 comprises 18 residues. The V and J ends lost 0 bases and 6 bases, in that order; junction bases with no gene match: 11. The CDR3 sequence is CASSLGPDRGRLGQPQHF. DNA of the CDR3: TGCGCCAGCAGCTTGGGCCCGGACAGGGGGCGGCTCGGTCAGCCCCAGCATTTT.

The genes are TRBV27 and TRBJ1-2, with 9 bases matching TRBD1. CDR1 and CDR2 (germline): MNHEY, SMNVEV (reference sequence). Trimming took 4 bases from V and 8 from J; bases not matched to a gene: 8. The CDR3 has 14 amino acids. CDR3 region: CASSYDRGGVGYTF. The DNA for the CDR3 is TGTGCCAGCAGTTACGACAGGGGGGGTGTGGGCTACACCTTC.

The CDR3 nucleotides are TGTGCCAGCAGTGAAGCGCTCAGGGATTGGACCAAAAACATTCAGTACTTC. It is translated as CASSEALRDWTKNIQYF. The chain combines TRBV2 with TRBJ2-4; weak D call: TRBD1 (5 bases). Trimming stripped 0 bases from V and 2 bases from J, with 14 bases between. The CDR3 runs 17 residues. Germline CDR1 reads SNHLY; CDR2 reads FYNNEI. The whole variable domain, remainder taken from reference TRBV2 and TRBJ2-4, is EPEVTQTPSHQVTQMGQEVILRCVPISNHLYFYWYRQILGQKVEFLVSFYNNEISEKSEIFDDQFSVERPDGSNFTLKIRSTKLEDSAMYFCASSEALRDWTKNIQYFGAGTRLSVL.

The V gene is TRBV9, the J gene TRBJ1-1; tentatively, D is TRBD1 (6 bases). The germline gives CDR1 SGDLS, CDR2 YYNGEE. The CDR3 runs 14 residues. Trimming took off 4 bases at V and 1 base at J, with 11 bases between the two ends. The CDR3, as DNA: TGTGCCAGCAGCATGACGACAGGGAACACTGAAGCTTTCTTT. As protein: CASSMTTGNTEAFF.

This clone has only one observation. V and J are TRBV7-8 and TRBJ1-2; weak D call: TRBD1 (5 bases). The CDR3 totals 18 residues. Per the germline V gene, CDR1 is SGHVS and CDR2 is FQNEAQ. Trimming removed 4 bases at V and 7 bases at J, with 28 bases between. The CDR3 is CASSSPVVKNWHGGGYTF. In DNA, the CDR3 is TGTGCCAGCAGCTCTCCCGTTGTTAAGAATTGGCACGGGGGTGGCTACACCTTC.

In nucleotides, the CDR3 is TGTGCCAGCAGTTGGACAGGGAGGAATCAGCCCCAGCATTTT. Encoded protein: CASSWTGRNQPQHF. The genes are TRBV2 and TRBJ1-5, with TRBD1 matching 8 bases. The length of the CDR3 is 14 residues. CDR1 and CDR2 from the germline V gene are SNHLY and FYNNEI. V lost 5 bases to trimming and J lost 4 bases; unmatched junction nucleotides: 4.